This T cell receptor (beta chain) appears in the sequencing data of a study of T cells in Graves' hyperthyroidism and ophthalmopathy. At the level of the study: Peripheral blood was taken when the disease was first diagnosed, before any treatment began.

The CDR3 spans 17 residues. From germline, CDR1 is SGDLS and CDR2 YYNGEE. Deletions cut 0 bases from V and 1 base from J, with 13 bases between. This clonotype was counted at least ten times. Amplification yielded TCR beta CDR3 regions, with RNA transcripts as the source. The TCR CDR3 was amplified in a first-round RT-PCR using the HTBI primer set. TCRdb independently ran MiXCR on the multiplex PCR reads; one entry per CDR3 protein. The sample has 400,000 to 500,000 distinct CDR3 sequences; around an eighth are singletons. V and J are TRBV9 and TRBJ2-2; maybe TRBD1 (6 bases). What was sequenced was blood. This TCR came from a young woman with Graves' hyperthyroidism. The CDR3 here is CASSVAGERQNTGELFF. The CDR3 bases are TGTGCCAGCAGCGTAGCAGGGGAGCGGCAGAACACCGGGGAGCTGTTTTTT. Looking up the rest from reference TRBV9 and TRBJ2-2 gives the full variable domain: DSGVTQTPKHLITATGQRVTLRCSPRSGDLSVYWYQQSLDQGLQFLIQYYNGEERAKGNILERFSAQQFPDLHSELNLSSLELGDSALYFCASSVAGERQNTGELFFGEGSRLTVL.